Each of the 32 T cell receptor beta chains below was sequenced from the same sample in a study of shared clonotypes between healthy human individuals. TCRdb's copy holds only in-frame clones and misses some; the assay was immunoSEQ multiplex PCR. This table has approximately 440,000 clones, 77% appearing once. Source material: PBMCs. The source is a woman aged 40 to 50 in good health. Some clones in this sample may be carry-over from other donors' samples.

Here the CDR3 reads CASSRAGYEQYF. DNA of the CDR3: TGTGCCAGCAGCCGGGCGGGATACGAGCAGTACTTC. The chain links TRBV5-4 to TRBJ2-7; D might be TRBD2 (6 bases). V was cut by 4 bases and J by 4 bases, with 9 bases left in between. This CDR3 is 12 amino acids long. Germline values: CDR1 SGHNT, CDR2 YYREEE (reference sequence).

This clone was recorded once. The rearrangement joins TRBV28 to TRBJ2-3; 10 bases align to TRBD2. CDR3 length: 15 residues. J gave up 4 bases and V 3 bases, and 4 bases lay outside the gene matches. Germline V gives CDR1 MDHEN, CDR2 SYDVKM. The CDR3 reads CASSFLAGGPDTQYF. CDR3 bases: TGTGCCAGCAGTTTTTTAGCGGGAGGCCCAGATACGCAGTATTTT.

The chain carries TRBV18 and TRBJ2-7; 10 bases agree with TRBD1. The CDR3 sequence is 17 residues long. Germline CDR1 is KGHSH and CDR2 is LQKENI. The ends lost 3 bases at V and 3 bases at J; junction bases unmatched: 11. The CDR3 region is CASSPGQGRGYLYEQYF. In nucleotides, the CDR3 is TGTGCCAGCTCACCGGGACAGGGGCGCGGGTACCTCTACGAGCAGTACTTC.

This clone appeared many times. Other DNA sequences from this sample encode an identical CDR3 as well. The CDR3 is CASSLGLAGAKLDEQYF. As DNA, the CDR3 is TGTGCCAGCAGCTTGGGACTAGCGGGAGCTAAGTTGGACGAGCAGTACTTC. This chain connects TRBV7-2 to TRBJ2-7, with 14 bases fitting TRBD2. V trimming: 3 bases; J trimming: 5 bases; junction bases outside the gene matches: 9. The CDR3 contains 17 residues. Per the germline V gene, CDR1 is SGHTA and CDR2 is FQGNSA.

For this clone: This sequence is one base from a far larger clone and is likely a read error. V usage is TRBV4-2 and J usage is TRBJ2-3, with 14 bases aligning to TRBD2. CDR3 size: 15 residues. Germline-derived CDR1 and CDR2 are LGHNA and YNFKEQ. The DNA of the CDR3 is TGTGCCAGCAGCCCTGGGACTAGCGGGAGCGATACGCGGTATTTT. Residues: CASSPGTSGSDTRYF.

The J gene is TRBJ1-1, the V gene TRBV25-1, with unresolved D. Germline V gives CDR1 MGHDK, CDR2 SYGVNS. This CDR3 has 13 residues. The V end lost 10 bases, the J end lost 0 bases, and 12 bases lay between the germline ends. CDR3 protein: CATQYGMNTEAFF. The CDR3 region has the DNA TGTGCCACGCAGTATGGGATGAACACTGAAGCTTTCTTT.

This clone was seen only a few times. The CDR3 is CASSSRTIQYF. The CDR3, as DNA: TGTGCCAGCAGTTCCCGGACGATACAGTACTTC. The rearrangement joins TRBV27 to TRBJ2-7; no reliable D call. Trimming removed 4 bases from V and 10 bases from J, with 11 bases in between. This CDR3 has 11 residues. Germline V CDR1 and CDR2: MNHEY, SMNVEV (reference sequence).

The V and J genes are TRBV5-4 and TRBJ1-2; 9 bases match TRBD1. With V trimmed by 4 bases and J by 7 bases, 5 bases remained unmatched. Germline assignment: CDR1 SGHNT and CDR2 YYREEE (reference sequence). The CDR3 contains 13 residues. The CDR3 loop is CASSRDRVRGYTF. The CDR3 bases are TGTGCCAGCAGCCGGGACAGGGTACGTGGCTACACCTTC.

The V and J genes are TRBV4-1 and TRBJ2-7, with D tentatively TRBD1 (5 bases). The CDR3 contains 16 residues. Germline V gene lookup returns CDR1 MGHRA and CDR2 YSYEKL. Trimming took 0 bases from V and 4 from J, leaving 16 bases between them. The CDR3 DNA follows: TGCGCCAGCAGCCAAGAGAGAAGGGGCAGTGGATACGAGCAGTACTTC. It codes for CASSQERRGSGYEQYF.

This clone has just a few counts. This likely stems from a read error, as it lies one base from a far larger clone. The conserved phenylalanine or tryptophan is not found at the CDR3 terminus, so this likely reflects a read error. The chain carries TRBV29-1 and TRBJ1-1; tentative D call: TRBD1 (6 bases). Germline loops: CDR1 SQVTM, CDR2 ANQGSEA. Between the trimmed V and J ends, which lost 0 bases and 4 bases, there was a span of 21 bases. The CDR3 runs to 17 residues. The CDR3 DNA sequence: TGCAGCGTTGAAGATCCCAACGGGAGGGGGATGGGCACTGAAGCTTTCCTT. Its protein is CSVEDPNGRGMGTEAFL.

This clone has only one observation. V usage is TRBV27 and J usage is TRBJ1-5, with 8 bases matching TRBD1. Germline V lookup: CDR1 MNHEY, CDR2 SMNVEV (reference sequence). The ends lost 1 base at V and 6 bases at J; junction bases unmatched: 11. CDR3 length: 17 residues. This CDR3 reads CASSLYSGQGASQPQHF. In DNA form, the CDR3 reads TGTGCCAGCAGTTTATACAGCGGTCAGGGGGCTTCTCAGCCCCAGCATTTT.

This clone was detected once. CDR3 bases: TGTGCCAGCAGCCCCGTGAGTGTCGCGTACAATGAGCAGTTCTTC. Encoded protein: CASSPVSVAYNEQFF. The gene calls are TRBV6-1 and TRBJ2-1; D not certain. CDR1 and CDR2 from the germline V gene are MNHNS and SASEGT. V was shortened by 6 bases and J by 4 bases, with 16 bases between the two germline ends. The CDR3 totals 15 residues.

This chain joins TRBV5-1 and TRBJ2-5, with D possibly being TRBD1 (6 bases). V was clipped by 3 bases and J by 4 bases, with 16 bases between them. The CDR3 extends over 15 amino acids. CDR1 and CDR2 (germline): SGHRS, YFSETQ. Written as DNA, the CDR3 is TGCGCCAGCAGCTCGGAGACAGGCTTGGGAGAGACCCAGTACTTC. This translates into CASSSETGLGETQYF. Full variable domain (outside the CDR3, taken from reference TRBV5-1 and TRBJ2-5): KAGVTQTPRYLIKTRGQQVTLSCSPISGHRSVSWYQQTPGQGLQFLFEYFSETQRNKGNFPGRFSGRQFSNSRSEMNVSTLELGDSALYLCASSSETGLGETQYFGPGTRLLVL.

The chain uses TRBV18 and TRBJ1-5; unclear D gene. Trimming removed 1 base from V and 0 bases from J, with 10 bases in between. CDR3 size: 16 residues. The germline CDR1 and CDR2 sequences are KGHSH and LQKENI. Written as DNA, the CDR3 is TGTGCCAGCTCACCACAGGGTCTCAATAGCAATCAGCCCCAGCATTTT. It yields the protein CASSPQGLNSNQPQHF.

This clone was seen once. This sequence is one base from a far larger clone and is likely a read error. This chain connects TRBV30 to TRBJ2-7; 8 positions match TRBD1. The length of the CDR3 is 16 residues. Germline CDR1 GTSNPN, CDR2 SVGIG (reference sequence). V shed 1 base and J 0 bases; nucleotides not matched to a gene: 8. DNA for the CDR3: TGTGCCTGGAGTGCCTTGACAGGGGCCTACTCCTACGAGCAGTACTTC. It codes for CAWSALTGAYSYEQYF.

This clone appeared a single time. This likely stems from a read error, as it lies one base from a far larger clone. The chain couples TRBV7-3 to TRBJ2-7; D remains unclear. Trimming took off 5 bases at V and 9 bases at J, with 2 bases between the two ends. From germline, CDR1 is SGHTA and CDR2 FQGTGA. The CDR3 extends over 8 amino acids. CDR3 sequence reads: CASSGQYF. DNA of the CDR3: TGTGCCAGCAGCGGGCAGTACTTC.

This clone was detected once. This could be a read error, since a much larger clone is one nucleotide away. This CDR3 is also generated by other DNA sequences in the sample. This chain uses TRBV5-4 with TRBJ2-1; TRBD2 aligns across 15 bases. The CDR3 is made up of 16 amino acids. Per the germline V gene, CDR1 is SGHNT and CDR2 is YYREEE (reference sequence). CDR3 DNA sequence: TGTGCCAGCAGCCCAGGACTAGCGGGAGGGCTCAATGAGCAATTCTTC. Residues: CASSPGLAGGLNEQFF.

Of note for this clone: This may come from a read error, since a much larger clone is one base off. This chain links TRBV28 with TRBJ2-7; D possibly corresponds to TRBD2 (6 bases). CDR1 and CDR2 (germline): MDHEN, SYDVKM. The CDR3 sequence is 15 residues long. Trimming stripped 5 bases from V and 6 bases from J, with 20 bases between. In DNA, the CDR3 is TGTGCCAGCAGTCTTGCGGGACCCCTCTGGGTCGAGCAGTACTTC. The encoded protein is CASSLAGPLWVEQYF. Supplemented by reference TRBV28 and TRBJ2-7, the full variable domain reads DVKVTQSSRYLVKRTGEKVFLECVQDMDHENMFWYRQDPGLGLRLIYFSYDVKMKEKGDIPEGYSVSREKKERFSLILESASTNQTSMYLCASSLAGPLWVEQYFGPGTRLTVT.

This chain links TRBV5-6 with TRBJ2-1, with a weak D call TRBD2 (6 bases). V was shortened by 0 bases and J by 7 bases, with 17 bases between the two germline ends. Germline CDR1 reads SGHDT; CDR2 reads YYEEEE. This CDR3 contains 16 residues. CDR3 loop: CASSLGSGERRNEQFF. The CDR3 DNA reads as TGTGCCAGCAGCTTGGGATCGGGGGAGCGGCGGAATGAGCAGTTCTTC.

This clone was recorded only once. The chain combines TRBV5-1 with TRBJ1-3, with D perhaps TRBD1 (6 bases). Between the trimmed V and J ends, which lost 0 bases and 0 bases, there was a span of 19 bases. Germline CDR1 is SGHRS and CDR2 is YFSETQ. The CDR3 sequence is 19 residues long. The CDR3 region is CASSLVIGGNLYSGNTIYF. The CDR3, as DNA: TGCGCCAGCAGCTTGGTGATAGGGGGGAATCTCTACTCTGGAAACACCATATATTTT.

The V call is TRBV5-4, the J call TRBJ2-7; 10 bases fit TRBD2. With 5 bases clipped from V and 4 bases from J, the junction kept 9 bases outside the gene matches. The germline V gene has CDR1 SGHNT and CDR2 YYREEE (reference sequence). This CDR3 region has 15 residues. The CDR3 sequence: CASRSQAGGRYEQYF. The CDR3 DNA sequence: TGTGCCAGCAGGAGTCAAGCGGGAGGGAGGTACGAGCAGTACTTC.

V and J are TRBV9 and TRBJ1-3; no reliable D call. The CDR3 length is 13 residues. CDR1 and CDR2 from the germline V gene are SGDLS and YYNGEE. The V end was cut by 7 bases, the J end by 4 bases, with 12 bases between. The CDR3 protein is CASVDFEGNTIYF. The CDR3 nucleotides read TGTGCCAGCGTCGACTTTGAGGGAAACACCATATATTTT.

This clone appeared once. The chain carries TRBV5-1 and TRBJ2-1; D may be TRBD1 or TRBD2 (5 bases each). The CDR3 is 15 residues long. Germline loops: CDR1 SGHRS, CDR2 YFSETQ. V was shortened by 3 bases and J by 7 bases, with 17 bases between the two germline ends. The CDR3 nucleotides read TGCGCCAGCAGCTCATCCGGGACGGCGCGGAATGAGCAGTTCTTC. Translation: CASSSSGTARNEQFF.

V and J are TRBV5-1 and TRBJ2-7; D may be TRBD1 (6 bases). Trimming took 2 bases from V and 3 from J, leaving 15 bases between them. The germline CDR1 and CDR2 sequences are SGHRS and YFSETQ. This CDR3 has 15 amino acids. CDR3 region: CASSLQTGTGYEQYF. The CDR3 region has the DNA TGCGCCAGCAGCTTACAAACAGGGACCGGCTACGAGCAGTACTTC. The whole variable domain, remainder taken from reference TRBV5-1 and TRBJ2-7, is KAGVTQTPRYLIKTRGQQVTLSCSPISGHRSVSWYQQTPGQGLQFLFEYFSETQRNKGNFPGRFSGRQFSNSRSEMNVSTLELGDSALYLCASSLQTGTGYEQYFGPGTRLTVT.

The V gene is TRBV27, the J gene TRBJ2-7; 8 bases are shared with TRBD1. The CDR3 runs 13 residues. Germline V gene data show CDR1 as MNHEY and CDR2 as SMNVEV (reference sequence). The V and J ends lost 3 bases and 7 bases, in that order; junction bases with no gene match: 5. The CDR3 sequence: CASSFDRGGEQYF. The CDR3 bases are TGTGCCAGCAGTTTCGACAGGGGTGGGGAGCAGTACTTC.

The chain employs TRBV2 and TRBJ2-7, with 7 bases identical to TRBD2. The CDR3 contains 14 residues. CDR1 and CDR2 from the germline V gene are SNHLY and FYNNEI. Trimming cost V 8 bases and J 3 bases; bases outside gene matches: 10. The CDR3: CASRSGAGLYEQYF. CDR3 nucleotide sequence: TGTGCCAGCCGGAGCGGGGCAGGGCTCTACGAGCAGTACTTC.

To note about this clone: At one of its ends the junction is not consistent with the germline gene, which may arise from a read error. V usage is TRBV9 and J usage is TRBJ2-7; the match to TRBD1 covers 10 bases. Germline CDR1 reads SGDLS; CDR2 reads YYNGEE. The CDR3 runs to 15 residues. This CDR3 is CARSVGTGDKYEQYF. The CDR3 DNA reads TGTGCCCGCAGCGTAGGGACAGGGGACAAATACGAGCAGTACTTC.

The sample holds one count of this clone. The chain couples TRBV30 to TRBJ2-4, with D unresolved. V was pared by 2 bases and J by 2 bases, with 10 bases between. Germline values: CDR1 GTSNPN, CDR2 SVGIG (reference sequence). The CDR3 is made up of 14 amino acids. CDR3 in DNA: TGTGCCTGGAGTCCGAGGAATACCAAAAACATTCAGTACTTC. It translates to CAWSPRNTKNIQYF.

This chain connects TRBV5-1 to TRBJ1-3, with 10 nucleotides matching TRBD1. Germline V gives CDR1 SGHRS, CDR2 YFSETQ. The CDR3 consists of 14 residues. V shed 4 bases, J shed 8 bases, and the junction held 6 bases outside the gene matches. As DNA, the CDR3 is TGCGCCAGCAGCGTTGCAGGACAGGGGGACACCATATATTTT. This encodes CASSVAGQGDTIYF.

CDR3 in DNA: TGCGCCAGCAGCTTCACTGGGACGGACTGCGAGCAGTACTTC. Its translation is CASSFTGTDCEQYF. This chain connects TRBV5-1 to TRBJ2-7, with D perhaps being TRBD1 or TRBD2 (5 bases each). The V and J ends lost 2 bases and 6 bases respectively, with 15 bases between them. CDR1 and CDR2 (germline): SGHRS, YFSETQ. This CDR3 has 14 amino acids.

This clone was seen only a few times. V gene TRBV25-1 combines with J gene TRBJ2-1; D might be TRBD1 or TRBD2, each matching 6 bases. Germline loops: CDR1 MGHDK, CDR2 SYGVNS. Trimming removed 3 bases at V and 9 bases at J, with 15 bases between. The CDR3 length is 14 residues. The CDR3 is CASSDPRGVGEQFF. In nucleotides, the CDR3 is TGTGCCAGCAGTGATCCTAGGGGGGTTGGTGAGCAGTTCTTC.

The chain couples TRBV18 to TRBJ2-7; unclear D gene. Trimming shortened V by 4 bases and J by 3 bases, and 10 bases separated the two germline ends. Germline CDR1 KGHSH, CDR2 LQKENI. The CDR3 totals 13 residues. The CDR3, as DNA: TGTGCCAGCTCACATGGGAAGGACTACGAGCAGTACTTC. Translation gives CASSHGKDYEQYF.